The TCR beta chain described here comes from a study of T cell repertoires in cytomegalovirus infection. The wider study: A matching HLA type, together with CMV infection, was signaled by public TCR beta signatures. Study conclusions and caveats: The ex vivo response was dominated by HLA-C-restricted CMV-specific TCR beta clonotypes. Cumulative frequency (of public TCR beta family members) identified carriers of CMV plus the relevant HLA.

In the case of this clonotype: The target antigen is unknown. A junction boundary mismatches the germline segment, possibly from a read error.

Via MiXCR, TCRdb re-called the reads, giving one row per CDR3 protein. The table records 560,000 or so distinct CDR3 sequences, 16% of them present only once. Germline assignment: CDR1 SNHLY and CDR2 FYNNEI. The CDR3 contains 11 residues. The chain joins TRBV2 to TRBJ2-5, with a possible D match to TRBD1 (5 bases). This TCR derives from a human donor in good health (CMV status not recorded). Some clones in this sample may be carry-over from other donors' samples. Sequencing was done on a sample of CD8+ T cells from PBMCs. The CDR3 region has the DNA TGTGCCAGCAGTGAGTCAGGGTCCGGTTTCTTC. Translating it yields CASSESGSGFF.